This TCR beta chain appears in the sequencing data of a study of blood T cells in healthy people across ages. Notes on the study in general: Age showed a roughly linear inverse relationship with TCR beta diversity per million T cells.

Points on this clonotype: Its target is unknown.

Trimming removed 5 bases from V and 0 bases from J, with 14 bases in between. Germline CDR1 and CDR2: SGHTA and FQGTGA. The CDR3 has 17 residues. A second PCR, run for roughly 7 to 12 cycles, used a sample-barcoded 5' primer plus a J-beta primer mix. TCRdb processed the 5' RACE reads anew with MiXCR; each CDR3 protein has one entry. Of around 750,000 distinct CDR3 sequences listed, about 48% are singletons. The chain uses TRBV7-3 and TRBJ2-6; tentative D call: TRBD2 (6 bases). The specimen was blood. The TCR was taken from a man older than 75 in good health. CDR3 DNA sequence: TGTGCCAGCAGCCGCATCGGGGGTTCCTCTGGGGCCAACGTCCTGACTTTC. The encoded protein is CASSRIGGSSGANVLTF.